These 8 T cell receptor beta chains came from one sample sequenced in a study of blood T cell repertoires in COVID-19. Only in-frame clones appear in the TCRdb table, and some are missing; sequencing was by immunoSEQ multiplex PCR. The top ten clones hold roughly 12% of a sample with approximately 440,000 clones, about nine tenths of them seen once. Sequenced material: peripheral blood. The source is a woman aged 50 to 60 with COVID-19, enrolled during active disease.

This clone showed up just a few times. The chain employs TRBV7-8 and TRBJ2-2; a possible D gene is TRBD1 (6 bases). Germline V CDR1 and CDR2: SGHVS, FQNEAQ. The CDR3 covers 16 residues. V lost 5 bases and J 3 bases, leaving 16 bases between the germline ends. CDR3 nucleotide sequence: TGTGCCAGCAGCCTACGACAGGTTCTAGACACCGGGGAGCTGTTTTTT. It specifies CASSLRQVLDTGELFF.

This sequence joins TRBV11-2 and TRBJ1-1, with 8 bases lining up with TRBD1. Germline V CDR1 and CDR2: SGHAT, FQNNGV. V was pared by 3 bases and J by 1 base, with 1 base of the junction left unmatched. The CDR3 has 14 residues. CDR3 residues: CASSFGQGNTEAFF. CDR3 nucleotides: TGTGCCAGCAGCTTCGGACAGGGGAACACTGAAGCTTTCTTT. The full variable domain, its missing parts supplied by reference TRBV11-2 and TRBJ1-1, is EAGVAQSPRYKIIEKRQSVAFWCNPISGHATLYWYQQILGQGPKLLIQFQNNGVVDDSQLPKDRFSAERLKGVDSTLKIQPAKLEDSAVYLCASSFGQGNTEAFFGQGTRLTVV.

V is TRBV27 and J is TRBJ1-4; TRBD1 aligns across 7 bases. Per germline, CDR1 MNHEY and CDR2 SMNVEV (reference sequence). The CDR3 runs 14 residues. Trimming at V came to 6 bases and at J to 8 bases, leaving 9 bases not matched to a gene. This CDR3 is CASRMTGSNEKLFF. The CDR3 DNA follows: TGTGCCAGCAGAATGACAGGGAGTAACGAAAAACTGTTTTTT.

The DNA of the CDR3 is TGTGCCAGCAGCCAGAACCCTTCTTCTAGTAATACGCAGTATTTT. This gives the protein CASSQNPSSSNTQYF. This chain connects TRBV9 to TRBJ2-3; no firm D call. V shed 4 bases and J shed 7 bases, with 19 bases lying between them. The length of the CDR3 is 15 residues. Per the germline V gene, CDR1 is SGDLS and CDR2 is YYNGEE.

The chain couples TRBV29-1 to TRBJ2-7, with 7 bases matching TRBD1. The CDR3 runs to 11 residues. Germline V gene sequence: CDR1 SQVTM, CDR2 ANQGSEA. V gave up 6 bases and J gave up 4 bases; unmatched junction bases: 3. The chain's CDR3 is CSVGDSYEQYF. CDR3 in DNA: TGCAGCGTCGGGGACAGTTACGAGCAGTACTTC.

This clone was seen more than once but under ten times. This chain joins TRBV7-8 and TRBJ1-1; perhaps TRBD1 as D (5 bases). Trimming pared 1 base from V and 4 bases from J, leaving 16 bases between. The V gene's germline CDR1 is SGHVS and CDR2 FQNEAQ. The CDR3 contains 16 residues. The CDR3: CASSLGQGAQGTEAFF. The DNA for the CDR3 is TGTGCCAGCAGCTTAGGGCAAGGGGCGCAGGGCACTGAAGCTTTCTTT.

This chain uses TRBV6-5 with TRBJ2-2; tentative D call: TRBD2 (6 bases). CDR1 and CDR2 (germline): MNHEY, SVGAGI. This CDR3 is 14 amino acids long. V was cut by 5 bases and J by 4 bases, with 11 bases left in between. The CDR3 DNA reads as TGTGCCAGCAGTCGACTAGTATCCACCGGGGAGCTGTTTTTT. Its protein product is CASSRLVSTGELFF.

The chain links TRBV9 to TRBJ1-2, with a weak D call TRBD1 (5 bases). Germline V gene lookup returns CDR1 SGDLS and CDR2 YYNGEE. V shed 1 base and J shed 1 base, with 11 bases lying between them. The CDR3 contains 15 residues. This CDR3 is CASSVNAGLNYGYTF. CDR3 nucleotides: TGTGCCAGCAGCGTAAATGCAGGGCTTAACTATGGCTACACCTTC.